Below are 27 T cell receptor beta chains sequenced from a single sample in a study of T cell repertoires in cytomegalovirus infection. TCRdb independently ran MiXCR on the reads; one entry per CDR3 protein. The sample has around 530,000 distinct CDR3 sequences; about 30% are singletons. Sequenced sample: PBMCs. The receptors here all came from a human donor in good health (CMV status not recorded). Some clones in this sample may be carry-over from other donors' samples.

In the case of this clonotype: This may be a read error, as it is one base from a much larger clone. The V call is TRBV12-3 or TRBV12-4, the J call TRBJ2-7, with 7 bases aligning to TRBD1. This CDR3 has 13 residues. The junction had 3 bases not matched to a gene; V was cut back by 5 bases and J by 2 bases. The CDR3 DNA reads TGTGCCAGCAGTACCGGGACAGCCTACGAGCAGTACTTC. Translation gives CASSTGTAYEQYF.

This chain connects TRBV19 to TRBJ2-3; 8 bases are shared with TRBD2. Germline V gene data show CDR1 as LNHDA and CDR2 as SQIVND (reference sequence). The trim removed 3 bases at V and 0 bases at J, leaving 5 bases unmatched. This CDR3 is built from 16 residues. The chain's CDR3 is CASSISSGSSTDTQYF. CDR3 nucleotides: TGTGCCAGTAGTATTTCCAGCGGGAGCAGCACAGATACGCAGTATTTT.

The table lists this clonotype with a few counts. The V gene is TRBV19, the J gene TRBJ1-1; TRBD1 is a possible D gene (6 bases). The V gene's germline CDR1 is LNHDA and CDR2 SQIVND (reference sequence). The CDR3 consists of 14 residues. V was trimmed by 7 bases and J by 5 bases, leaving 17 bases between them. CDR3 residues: CASNGGAPVTEAFF. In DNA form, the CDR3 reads TGTGCCAGTAATGGGGGGGCCCCGGTGACTGAAGCTTTCTTT.

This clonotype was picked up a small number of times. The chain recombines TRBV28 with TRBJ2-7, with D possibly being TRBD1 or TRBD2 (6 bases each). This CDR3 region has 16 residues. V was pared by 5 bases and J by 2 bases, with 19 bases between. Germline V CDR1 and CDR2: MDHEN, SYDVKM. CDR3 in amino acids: CASSPPRGPEAYEQYF. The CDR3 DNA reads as TGTGCCAGCAGTCCCCCCCGGGGGCCCGAGGCCTACGAGCAGTACTTC.

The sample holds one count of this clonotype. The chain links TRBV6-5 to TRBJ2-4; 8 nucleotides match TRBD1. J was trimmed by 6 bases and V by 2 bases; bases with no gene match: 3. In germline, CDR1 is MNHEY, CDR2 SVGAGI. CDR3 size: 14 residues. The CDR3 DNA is TGTGCCAGCAGTTACCACGGACAGGGAAACATTCAGTACTTC. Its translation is CASSYHGQGNIQYF.

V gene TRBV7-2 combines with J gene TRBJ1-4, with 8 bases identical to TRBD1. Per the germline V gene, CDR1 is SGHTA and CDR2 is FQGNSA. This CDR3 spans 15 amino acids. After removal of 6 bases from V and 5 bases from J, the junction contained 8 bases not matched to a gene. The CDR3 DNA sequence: TGTGCCAGCAGAAAAACAGGGGGGCAAAATGAAAAACTGTTTTTT. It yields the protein CASRKTGGQNEKLFF.

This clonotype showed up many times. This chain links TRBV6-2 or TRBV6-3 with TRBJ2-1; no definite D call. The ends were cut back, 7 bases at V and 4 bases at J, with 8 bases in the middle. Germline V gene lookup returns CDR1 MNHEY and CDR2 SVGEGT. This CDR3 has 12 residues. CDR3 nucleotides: TGTGCCAGCAACCATGCTTACAATGAGCAGTTCTTC. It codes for CASNHAYNEQFF.

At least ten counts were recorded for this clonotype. CDR3 bases: TGTGCCAGCAGCTTAGACACGGGGCAGCCCCAGCATTTT. Translating it yields CASSLDTGQPQHF. The chain is built from TRBV7-6 and TRBJ1-5; D gene ambiguous. The CDR3 runs to 13 residues. Trimming shortened V by 1 base and J by 7 bases, and 8 bases separated the two germline ends. CDR1 is SGHVS, CDR2 FNYEAQ, per germline.

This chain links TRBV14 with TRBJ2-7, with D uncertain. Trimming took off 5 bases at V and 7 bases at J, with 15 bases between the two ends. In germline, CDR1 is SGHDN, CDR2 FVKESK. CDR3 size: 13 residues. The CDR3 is CASSDQRVGEQYF. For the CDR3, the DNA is TGTGCCAGCAGCGATCAACGGGTTGGGGAGCAGTACTTC.

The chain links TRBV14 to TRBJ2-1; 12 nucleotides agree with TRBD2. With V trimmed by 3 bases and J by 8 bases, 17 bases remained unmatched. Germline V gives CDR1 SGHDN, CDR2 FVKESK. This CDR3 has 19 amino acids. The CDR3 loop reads CASSQGRTRLAGEGYEQFF. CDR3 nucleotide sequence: TGTGCCAGCAGCCAGGGGCGAACGAGACTAGCGGGAGAGGGGTATGAGCAGTTCTTC.

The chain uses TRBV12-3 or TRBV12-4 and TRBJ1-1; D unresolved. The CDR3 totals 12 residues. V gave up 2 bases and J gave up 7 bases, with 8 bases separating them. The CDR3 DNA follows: TGTGCCAGCAGTTTATCGGAGGGTGAAGCTTTCTTT. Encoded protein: CASSLSEGEAFF.

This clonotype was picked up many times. CDR3 DNA sequence: TGTGCCAGCAGCTCCGACAGGGGCTTTGGTGAAGCTTTCTTT. This codes for CASSSDRGFGEAFF. The chain has TRBV7-9 and TRBJ1-1; 8 bases line up with TRBD1. V gave up 4 bases and J gave up 7 bases; unmatched junction bases: 8. Per the germline V gene, CDR1 is SEHNR and CDR2 is FQNEAQ (reference sequence). The CDR3 has 14 residues.

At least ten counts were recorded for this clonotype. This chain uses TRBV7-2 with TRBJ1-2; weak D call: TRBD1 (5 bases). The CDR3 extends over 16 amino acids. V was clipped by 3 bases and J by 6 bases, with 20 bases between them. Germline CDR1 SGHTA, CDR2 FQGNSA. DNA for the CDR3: TGTGCCAGCAGCTTTACACCGAAGGTAGGGGAGGATGGCTACACCTTC. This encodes CASSFTPKVGEDGYTF. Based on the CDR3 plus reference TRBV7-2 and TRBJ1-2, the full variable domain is GAGVSQSPSNKVTEKGKDVELRCDPISGHTALYWYRQSLGQGLEFLIYFQGNSAPDKSGLPSDRFSAERTGGSVSTLTIQRTQQEDSAVYLCASSFTPKVGEDGYTFGSGTRLTVV.

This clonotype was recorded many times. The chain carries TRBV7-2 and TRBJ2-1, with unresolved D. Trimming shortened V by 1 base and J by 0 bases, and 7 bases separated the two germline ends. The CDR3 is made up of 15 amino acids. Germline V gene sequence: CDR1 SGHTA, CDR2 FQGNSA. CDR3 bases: TGTGCCAGCAGCTTAGAGGTGAGCTCCTACAATGAGCAGTTCTTC. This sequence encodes CASSLEVSSYNEQFF.

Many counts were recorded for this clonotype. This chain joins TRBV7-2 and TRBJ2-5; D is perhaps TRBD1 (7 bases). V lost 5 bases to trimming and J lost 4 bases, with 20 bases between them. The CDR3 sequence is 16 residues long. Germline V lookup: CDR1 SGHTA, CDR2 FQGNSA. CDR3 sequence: CASSPPRGRDRETQYF. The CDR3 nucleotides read TGTGCCAGCAGCCCACCCCGGGGGCGGGACAGAGAGACCCAGTACTTC. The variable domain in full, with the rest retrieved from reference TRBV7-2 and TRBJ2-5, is GAGVSQSPSNKVTEKGKDVELRCDPISGHTALYWYRQSLGQGLEFLIYFQGNSAPDKSGLPSDRFSAERTGGSVSTLTIQRTQQEDSAVYLCASSPPRGRDRETQYFGPGTRLLVL.

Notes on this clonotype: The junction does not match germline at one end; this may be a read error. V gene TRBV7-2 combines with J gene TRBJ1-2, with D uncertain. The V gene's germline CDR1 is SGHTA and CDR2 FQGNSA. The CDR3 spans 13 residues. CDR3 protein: CASSFEQNYGSIF. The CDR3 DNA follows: TGTGCCAGCAGCTTTGAACAGAACTATGGCTCCATCTTC.

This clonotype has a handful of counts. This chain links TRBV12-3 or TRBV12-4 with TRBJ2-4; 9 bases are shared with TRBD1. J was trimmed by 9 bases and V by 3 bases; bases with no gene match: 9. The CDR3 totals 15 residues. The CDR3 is CASSFEGQGRSIQYF. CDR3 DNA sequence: TGTGCCAGCAGTTTCGAGGGACAGGGAAGAAGCATTCAGTACTTC.

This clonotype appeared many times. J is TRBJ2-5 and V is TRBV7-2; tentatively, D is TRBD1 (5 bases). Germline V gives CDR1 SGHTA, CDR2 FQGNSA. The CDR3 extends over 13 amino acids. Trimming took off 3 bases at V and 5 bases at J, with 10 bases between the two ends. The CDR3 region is CASSFQGWETQYF. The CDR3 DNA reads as TGTGCCAGCAGCTTTCAGGGTTGGGAGACCCAGTACTTC.

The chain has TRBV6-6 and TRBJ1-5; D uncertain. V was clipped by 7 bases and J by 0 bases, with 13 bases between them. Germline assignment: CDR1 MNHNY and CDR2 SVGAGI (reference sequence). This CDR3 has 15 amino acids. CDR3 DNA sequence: TGTGCCAGCACTCAAGCTGGGATTAGCAATCAGCCCCAGCATTTT. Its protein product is CASTQAGISNQPQHF.

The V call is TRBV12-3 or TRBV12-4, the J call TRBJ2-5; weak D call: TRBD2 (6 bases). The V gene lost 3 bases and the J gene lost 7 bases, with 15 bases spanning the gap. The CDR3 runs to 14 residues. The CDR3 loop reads CASSFGTPGGTQYF. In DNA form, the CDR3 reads TGTGCCAGCAGTTTCGGGACTCCCGGCGGGACCCAGTACTTC.

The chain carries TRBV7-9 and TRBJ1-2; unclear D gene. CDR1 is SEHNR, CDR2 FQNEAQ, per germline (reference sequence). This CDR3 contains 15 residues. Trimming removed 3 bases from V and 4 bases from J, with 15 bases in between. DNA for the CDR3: TGTGCCAGCAGCTTCACCCAACTGCATTCCTATGGCTACACCTTC. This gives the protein CASSFTQLHSYGYTF.

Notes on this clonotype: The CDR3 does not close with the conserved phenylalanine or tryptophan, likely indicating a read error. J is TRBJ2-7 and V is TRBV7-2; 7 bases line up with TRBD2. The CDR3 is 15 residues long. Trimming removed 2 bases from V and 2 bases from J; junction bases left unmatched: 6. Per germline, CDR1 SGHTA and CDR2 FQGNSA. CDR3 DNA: TGTGCCAGCAGCTTACAGTCTAGCGGCACCTACGAGCAGTACCTC. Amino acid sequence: CASSLQSSGTYEQYL.

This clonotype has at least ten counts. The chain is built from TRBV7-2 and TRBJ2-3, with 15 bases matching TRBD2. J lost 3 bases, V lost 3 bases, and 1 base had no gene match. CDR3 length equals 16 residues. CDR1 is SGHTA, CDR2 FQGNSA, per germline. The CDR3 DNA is TGTGCCAGCAGCTTCGGGACTAGCGGGAGGACAGATACGCAGTATTTT. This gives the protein CASSFGTSGRTDTQYF.

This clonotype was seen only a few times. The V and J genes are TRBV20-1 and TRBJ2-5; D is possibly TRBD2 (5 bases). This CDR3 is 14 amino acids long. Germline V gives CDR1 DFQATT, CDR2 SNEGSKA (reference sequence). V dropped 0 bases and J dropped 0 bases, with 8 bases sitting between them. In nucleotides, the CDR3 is TGCAGTGCTAGAGATTCGGGGTACCAAGAGACCCAGTACTTC. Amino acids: CSARDSGYQETQYF.

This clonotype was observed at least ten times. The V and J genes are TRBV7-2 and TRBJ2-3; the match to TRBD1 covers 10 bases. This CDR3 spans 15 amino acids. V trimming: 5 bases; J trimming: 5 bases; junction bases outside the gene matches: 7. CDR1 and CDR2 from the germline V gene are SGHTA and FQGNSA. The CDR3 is CASSLKTGGKDTQYF. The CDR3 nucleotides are TGTGCCAGCAGCCTAAAGACAGGGGGCAAAGATACGCAGTATTTT.

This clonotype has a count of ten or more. CDR3 residues: CASSLKPSGAYNEQFF. The CDR3 DNA reads TGTGCCAGCAGCTTGAAACCGTCCGGGGCCTACAATGAGCAGTTCTTC. The V gene is TRBV11-1, the J gene TRBJ2-1; D possibly corresponds to TRBD2 (5 bases). V lost 3 bases and J 2 bases, leaving 14 bases between the germline ends. CDR1 and CDR2 from the germline V gene are SGHAT and FQDESV (reference sequence). The CDR3 runs to 16 residues.

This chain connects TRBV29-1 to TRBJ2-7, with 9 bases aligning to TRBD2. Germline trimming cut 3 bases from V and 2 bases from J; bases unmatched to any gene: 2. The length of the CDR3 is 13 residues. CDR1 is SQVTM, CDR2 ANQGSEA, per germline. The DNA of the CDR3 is TGCAGCGTTGAGACTAGCGGTACCTACGAGCAGTACTTC. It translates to CSVETSGTYEQYF.